The 18 T cell receptor beta chains reported below all come from one sample, sequenced in a study of blood T cell repertoires in COVID-19. The data were produced by immunoSEQ multiplex PCR, yet TCRdb's version contains in-frame clones alone and is incomplete. The table lists more than 150,000 clones, roughly 80% of them singletons. Sequences were obtained from peripheral blood. The receptor source for this set is a woman older than 75 with COVID-19, enrolled during active disease.

V and J are TRBV2 and TRBJ1-1; 11 nucleotides line up with TRBD1. The trim removed 5 bases at V and 4 bases at J, leaving 6 bases unmatched. The CDR3 is 15 amino acids. Per germline, CDR1 SNHLY and CDR2 FYNNEI. The CDR3 nucleotides are TGTGCCAGCAGTATTCACGGGACAGGGGGCACTGAAGCTTTCTTT. This codes for CASSIHGTGGTEAFF.

This sequence joins TRBV2 and TRBJ1-5; D might be TRBD1 (6 bases). This CDR3 is 15 amino acids long. Trimming cost V 8 bases and J 1 base, with 15 bases left between them. Germline CDR1 reads SNHLY; CDR2 reads FYNNEI. The CDR3 spells CASSEGVLSNQPQHF. In DNA, the CDR3 is TGTGCCAGCTCTGAGGGGGTGCTGAGCAATCAGCCCCAGCATTTT. Full variable domain (outside the CDR3, taken from reference TRBV2 and TRBJ1-5): EPEVTQTPSHQVTQMGQEVILRCVPISNHLYFYWYRQILGQKVEFLVSFYNNEISEKSEIFDDQFSVERPDGSNFTLKIRSTKLEDSAMYFCASSEGVLSNQPQHFGDGTRLSIL.

The V gene is TRBV5-8, the J gene TRBJ1-1; the D gene is possibly TRBD1 (5 bases). The CDR3 sequence is 14 residues long. V lost 5 bases and J lost 0, with 11 bases in between. Per the germline V gene, CDR1 is SGHTS and CDR2 is YDEGEE. The CDR3 sequence is CASSSRAMNTEAFF. Written as DNA, the CDR3 is TGTGCCAGCAGTTCCAGGGCCATGAACACTGAAGCTTTCTTT.

The V gene is TRBV6-5, the J gene TRBJ2-4; maybe TRBD1 (5 bases). This CDR3 spans 14 amino acids. CDR1 MNHEY and CDR2 SVGAGI come from the germline V gene. V was clipped by 0 bases and J by 5 bases, with 8 bases between them. CDR3: CASSYSPTENIQYF. The CDR3 DNA reads as TGTGCCAGCAGTTACTCCCCGACAGAAAACATTCAGTACTTC.

The V call is TRBV28, the J call TRBJ1-4, with D unclear. Trimming removed 6 bases from V and 8 bases from J, with 16 bases in between. Per the germline V gene, CDR1 is MDHEN and CDR2 is SYDVKM. The CDR3 consists of 14 residues. CDR3 region: CASRLIGAPEKLFF. CDR3 nucleotide sequence: TGTGCCAGCAGACTAATAGGTGCCCCCGAAAAACTGTTTTTT.

The V gene is TRBV24-1, the J gene TRBJ2-7; D is possibly TRBD1 (5 bases). This CDR3 contains 11 residues. In germline, CDR1 is KGHDR, CDR2 SFDVKD. Between the trimmed V and J ends, which lost 3 bases and 12 bases, there was a span of 11 bases. The CDR3 loop reads CATSDNNRWYF. CDR3 sequence (DNA): TGTGCCACCAGTGATAATAACAGGTGGTACTTC.

The chain recombines TRBV5-1 with TRBJ2-5; 9 nucleotides agree with TRBD1. The V gene end was trimmed by 2 bases and the J gene end by 5 bases; junction bases not matched to a gene: 7. The length of the CDR3 is 15 residues. The germline gives CDR1 SGHRS, CDR2 YFSETQ. CDR3 sequence (DNA): TGCGCCAGCAGCTTCCAGACAGGGGGGACGGAGACCCAGTACTTC. Its protein product is CASSFQTGGTETQYF.

The chain joins TRBV10-3 to TRBJ1-2; D unresolved. V shed 0 bases and J shed 3 bases, with 8 bases lying between them. The CDR3 length is 14 residues. Germline CDR1 and CDR2: ENHRY and SYGVKD. The CDR3 here is CAISESMGYYGYTF. In DNA form, the CDR3 reads TGTGCCATCAGTGAGTCGATGGGCTACTATGGCTACACCTTC.

This clone has a single count. The genes are TRBV7-9 and TRBJ2-7, with D perhaps TRBD1 (5 bases). Trimming removed 5 bases at V and 1 base at J, with 15 bases between. This CDR3 comprises 15 residues. CDR1 and CDR2 (germline): SEHNR, FQNEAQ (reference sequence). As DNA, the CDR3 is TGTGCCAGCAGCGGGGCTTCGACGGCGTCCTACGAGCAGTACTTC. This translates into CASSGASTASYEQYF.

V usage is TRBV28 and J usage is TRBJ1-4; 8 bases match TRBD1. Germline trimming cut 2 bases from V and 5 bases from J; bases unmatched to any gene: 10. This CDR3 is built from 17 residues. The V gene's germline CDR1 is MDHEN and CDR2 SYDVKM. The CDR3 sequence: CASSLLFQGAVNEKLFF. CDR3 bases: TGTGCCAGCAGTTTACTCTTCCAGGGGGCGGTCAATGAAAAACTGTTTTTT.

CDR3 protein: CASSSGSTNEKLFF. DNA for the CDR3: TGCGCCAGCAGTTCAGGGTCTACTAATGAAAAACTGTTTTTT. This chain uses TRBV5-1 with TRBJ1-4; D perhaps matches TRBD1 (5 bases). The CDR3 covers 14 residues. CDR1 is SGHRS and CDR2 is YFSETQ in the germline V gene. Trimming removed 5 bases from V and 2 bases from J, with 10 bases in between.

The CDR3 DNA follows: TGTGCCAGCAGCTTGTTCTCAGGGGGATACGAGCAGTACTTC. This translates into CASSLFSGGYEQYF. The V gene is TRBV5-8, the J gene TRBJ2-7; 7 bases are shared with TRBD1. The CDR3 runs 14 residues. Per the germline V gene, CDR1 is SGHTS and CDR2 is YDEGEE. J lost 4 bases, V lost 1 base, and 5 bases had no gene match. The entire variable domain, with the rest obtained from reference TRBV5-8 and TRBJ2-7, is as follows: EAGVTQSPTHLIKTRGQQATLRCSPISGHTSVYWYQQALGLGLQFLLWYDEGEERNRGNFPPRFSGRQFPNYSSELNVNALELEDSALYLCASSLFSGGYEQYFGPGTRLTVT.

The chain recombines TRBV4-1 with TRBJ1-5; D unclear. This CDR3 spans 14 amino acids. The ends were cut back, 0 bases at V and 4 bases at J, with 7 bases in the middle. The V gene's germline CDR1 is MGHRA and CDR2 YSYEKL. In DNA, the CDR3 is TGCGCCAGCAGCCAAGAAGCTGAAAATCAGCCCCAGCATTTT. This codes for CASSQEAENQPQHF.

The chain joins TRBV29-1 to TRBJ1-2, with 11 bases identical to TRBD1. V lost 0 bases to trimming and J lost 4 bases; unmatched junction nucleotides: 4. The CDR3 has 15 amino acids. From germline, CDR1 is SQVTM and CDR2 ANQGSEA. The chain's CDR3 is CSVEDGQGASYGYTF. The CDR3 nucleotides read TGCAGCGTTGAAGACGGACAGGGGGCCAGCTATGGCTACACCTTC.

This sequence joins TRBV9 and TRBJ2-7; the D gene is possibly TRBD1 (6 bases). CDR3 length: 12 amino acids. Trimming stripped 3 bases from V and 10 bases from J, with 14 bases between. The germline CDR1 and CDR2 sequences are SGDLS and YYNGEE. This CDR3 is CASSARQDVQYF. CDR3 in DNA: TGTGCCAGCAGCGCCCGACAGGATGTACAGTACTTC.

This rearrangement joins TRBV19 to TRBJ1-1; TRBD1 matches at 8 bases. The germline gives CDR1 LNHDA, CDR2 SQIVND (reference sequence). The CDR3 covers 14 residues. Germline trimming cut 5 bases from V and 5 bases from J; bases unmatched to any gene: 7. DNA for the CDR3: TGTGCCAGTAGTTCTTGGACAGGGAGGACTGAAGCTTTCTTT. Amino acids: CASSSWTGRTEAFF.

This chain joins TRBV19 and TRBJ1-1; the D gene is possibly TRBD1 (5 bases). The CDR3 extends over 13 amino acids. Germline CDR1 reads LNHDA; CDR2 reads SQIVND (reference sequence). The V end lost 6 bases, the J end lost 1 base, and 9 bases lay between the germline ends. CDR3 coding DNA: TGTGCCAGTAGGGACATCGGGAACACTGAAGCTTTCTTT. Protein: CASRDIGNTEAFF. Based on the CDR3 plus reference TRBV19 and TRBJ1-1, the full variable domain is DGGITQSPKYLFRKEGQNVTLSCEQNLNHDAMYWYRQDPGQGLRLIYYSQIVNDFQKGDIAEGYSVSREKKESFPLTVTSAQKNPTAFYLCASRDIGNTEAFFGQGTRLTVV.

This clone was picked up one time. This chain connects TRBV19 to TRBJ1-1; TRBD1 matches at 7 bases. J gave up 5 bases and V 4 bases, and 10 bases lay outside the gene matches. Germline values: CDR1 LNHDA, CDR2 SQIVND (reference sequence). The CDR3 is 15 amino acids. The CDR3 region is CASSSPKGARTEAFF. For the CDR3, the DNA is TGTGCCAGTAGTAGCCCCAAGGGGGCGAGAACTGAAGCTTTCTTT.